A single sample is the source of the 32 T cell receptor beta chains below, sequenced in a study of early T cells in non-severe SARS-CoV-2 infection. TCRdb independently ran MiXCR on the 5' RACE reads; one entry per CDR3 protein. The sample has 35,000 to 45,000 distinct CDR3 sequences; around 6.1% are singletons. The material sequenced was whole blood, taken at baseline. The source is an adult who was a healthcare worker with PCR-confirmed SARS-CoV-2 infection or an uninfected control (not recorded which).

The chain recombines TRBV6-5 with TRBJ2-1; no clear D gene. Germline CDR1 is MNHEY and CDR2 is SVGAGI. The CDR3 contains 13 residues. V lost 6 bases to trimming and J lost 5 bases, with 11 bases between them. DNA of the CDR3: TGTGCCAGCAGCCGACGACCAGACAATGAGCAGTTCTTC. Translating it yields CASSRRPDNEQFF.

This clonotype has just a few counts. J is TRBJ1-1 and V is TRBV19, with D maybe TRBD1 (5 bases). Trimming took off 3 bases at V and 0 bases at J, with 11 bases between the two ends. The CDR3 is 15 residues long. Germline lookup yields CDR1 LNHDA and CDR2 SQIVND (reference sequence). The CDR3 sequence: CASSIVWGMNTEAFF. The CDR3 DNA follows: TGTGCCAGTAGTATCGTTTGGGGGATGAACACTGAAGCTTTCTTT. Together with reference TRBV19 and TRBJ1-1, the CDR3 gives the full variable domain: DGGITQSPKYLFRKEGQNVTLSCEQNLNHDAMYWYRQDPGQGLRLIYYSQIVNDFQKGDIAEGYSVSREKKESFPLTVTSAQKNPTAFYLCASSIVWGMNTEAFFGQGTRLTVV.

This clonotype has ten or more counts. The V and J genes are TRBV6-2 or TRBV6-3 and TRBJ2-3; possible D gene TRBD1, 6 bases. Germline lookup yields CDR1 MNHEY and CDR2 SVGEGT. The V end was cut by 6 bases, the J end by 2 bases, with 18 bases between. The CDR3 loop spans 16 amino acids. CDR3 region: CASREDRDIFTDTQYF. In DNA, the CDR3 is TGTGCCAGCAGGGAAGATCGGGACATATTCACAGATACGCAGTATTTT.

This clonotype turned up a few times. The chain uses TRBV5-1 and TRBJ2-5; D possibly corresponds to TRBD2 (5 bases). Per germline, CDR1 SGHRS and CDR2 YFSETQ. This CDR3 spans 14 amino acids. V was clipped by 5 bases and J by 1 base, with 12 bases between them. The CDR3 bases are TGCGCCAGCAGTTTTGGACTTATCCAAGAGACCCAGTACTTC. Translating it yields CASSFGLIQETQYF.

Notes on this clonotype: The conserved closing phenylalanine or tryptophan is absent in this CDR3, likely reflecting a read error. The DNA is left out, because the CDR3 cannot be placed on it with certainty; the CDR3 is given as TCRdb lists it. V is TRBV3-1 and J is TRBJ1-1; the table's D call of TRBD1 was not tested on the DNA. Including both end residues, the CDR3 is 12 amino acids long. Germline-derived CDR1 and CDR2 are LGHDT and YNNKEL (reference sequence). CDR3 sequence: CASSQVNRGSFL.

The gene calls are TRBV5-1 and TRBJ2-1; D perhaps matches TRBD2 (6 bases). The CDR3 consists of 15 residues. Trimming cost V 6 bases and J 0 bases, with 13 bases left between them. CDR1 is SGHRS, CDR2 YFSETQ, per germline. The CDR3 DNA sequence: TGCGCCAGCACCGTAGCGGCCAGCTCCTACAATGAGCAGTTCTTC. Its translation: CASTVAASSYNEQFF.

This chain joins TRBV7-9 and TRBJ2-1, with 11 nucleotides matching TRBD2. The trim removed 3 bases at V and 3 bases at J, leaving 7 bases unmatched. The germline gives CDR1 SEHNR, CDR2 FQNEAQ (reference sequence). This CDR3 comprises 17 residues. CDR3 coding DNA: TGTGCCAGCAGCTTCTCTAGCGGGGGGTCCTACTACAATGAGCAGTTCTTC. Translated: CASSFSSGGSYYNEQFF.

This clonotype was recorded at least ten times. The chain uses TRBV10-2 and TRBJ2-3; D is uncertain. Germline CDR1 reads WSHSY; CDR2 reads SAAADI. CDR3 size: 16 residues. V was cut by 0 bases and J by 0 bases, with 10 bases left in between. CDR3 DNA sequence: TGCGCCAGCAGTGAGTCTGAGGACGGGAGCACAGATACGCAGTATTTT. Translated: CASSESEDGSTDTQYF.

This clonotype was counted many times. The CDR3 coding sequence is TGTGCCAGCAGCCGTGACACCACCCTCCAAGAGACCCAGTACTTC. Translated: CASSRDTTLQETQYF. The rearrangement uses TRBV28 and TRBJ2-5; D call uncertain. The V and J ends lost 6 bases and 1 base respectively, with 15 bases between them. The V gene's germline CDR1 is MDHEN and CDR2 SYDVKM. The CDR3 totals 15 residues.

There are many counts of this clonotype. V is TRBV5-1 and J is TRBJ2-7; D is possibly TRBD2 (5 bases). V was clipped by 5 bases and J by 0 bases, with 9 bases between them. This CDR3 is 13 amino acids long. Germline-derived CDR1 and CDR2 are SGHRS and YFSETQ. CDR3 region: CASSGEGSYEQYF. As DNA, the CDR3 is TGCGCCAGCAGTGGTGAGGGCTCCTACGAGCAGTACTTC.

V and J are TRBV4-2 and TRBJ2-7; the D gene is possibly TRBD1 (6 bases). The germline CDR1 and CDR2 sequences are LGHNA and YNFKEQ. The V end lost 0 bases, the J end lost 0 bases, and 9 bases lay between the germline ends. CDR3 length: 15 residues. The CDR3, as DNA: TGTGCCAGCAGCCAAGATCCCAGGGGCTCCTACGAGCAGTACTTC. Its translation: CASSQDPRGSYEQYF.

This clonotype turned up a few times. The rearrangement uses TRBV6-4 and TRBJ1-3; 11 bases line up with TRBD1. The CDR3 consists of 15 residues. Germline V gene lookup returns CDR1 MRHNA and CDR2 SNTAGT. The junction had 0 bases not matched to a gene; V was cut back by 3 bases and J by 2 bases. The CDR3 region has the DNA TGTGCCAGCAGTGAGGACAGGGGGCCTGGAAACACCATATATTTT. Translation gives CASSEDRGPGNTIYF.

This clonotype turned up a few times. The chain couples TRBV10-2 to TRBJ2-7; TRBD1 matches at 7 bases. Trimming removed 6 bases from V and 3 bases from J; junction bases left unmatched: 8. The germline V gene encodes CDR1 WSHSY and CDR2 SAAADI. This CDR3 is built from 14 residues. As DNA, the CDR3 is TGCGCCAGCAGGATCTACAGGGGAGACTACGAGCAGTACTTC. Translating it yields CASRIYRGDYEQYF.

The rearrangement links TRBV5-6 to TRBJ2-7, with a tentative D call TRBD1 (6 bases). The CDR3 sequence is 14 residues long. The V gene's germline CDR1 is SGHDT and CDR2 YYEEEE. Here the CDR3 DNA reads TGTGTGTCCGAACCACAGGGTACAAACTACGAGCAGTACTTC. Protein product: CVSEPQGTNYEQYF.

This clonotype was seen many times. The rearrangement links TRBV27 to TRBJ2-1; TRBD2 aligns across 11 bases. Germline CDR1 and CDR2: MNHEY and SMNVEV (reference sequence). Losses at the gene ends were 8 bases for V and 1 base for J; bases not matched to a gene: 4. The CDR3 consists of 15 residues. The CDR3 DNA reads TGTGCCAGCTGGGTAGCGGGAGGGTCCTACAATGAGCAGTTCTTC. This sequence encodes CASWVAGGSYNEQFF.

Ten or more counts support this clonotype. The chain is built from TRBV5-4 and TRBJ2-6; D is possibly TRBD2 (5 bases). CDR3 length equals 15 residues. The germline V and J ends were trimmed by 2 bases and 4 bases, with 10 bases remaining between them. CDR1 and CDR2 from the germline V gene are SGHNT and YYREEE (reference sequence). CDR3 coding DNA: TGTGCCAGCAGCTTCAGCGGCACCGGGGCCAACGTCCTGACTTTC. Translation: CASSFSGTGANVLTF.

This clonotype has a count of ten or more. The chain recombines TRBV2 with TRBJ2-4; 11 bases align to TRBD1. This CDR3 spans 16 amino acids. Germline V gene sequence: CDR1 SNHLY, CDR2 FYNNEI. Trimming removed 5 bases from V and 5 bases from J; junction bases left unmatched: 8. CDR3 DNA sequence: TGTGCCAGCAGTTTACCCCGGGACAGGGGGGAAAACATTCAGTACTTC. Translated, it gives CASSLPRDRGENIQYF.

This clonotype has only a few counts. The chain has TRBV10-2 and TRBJ2-1, with 11 bases matching TRBD2. The CDR3 has 15 amino acids. V gave up 6 bases and J gave up 7 bases; unmatched junction bases: 8. Per the germline V gene, CDR1 is WSHSY and CDR2 is SAAADI. The CDR3: CASRVAGGYSNEQFF. CDR3 nucleotides: TGCGCCAGCAGGGTAGCGGGAGGGTATTCAAATGAGCAGTTCTTC.

The CDR3 region has the DNA TGTGCCAGCAGCCGGGCAGGGGCCCTATCCTATGGCTACACCTTC. Amino acids: CASSRAGALSYGYTF. This chain joins TRBV5-6 and TRBJ1-2; the D gene is possibly TRBD1 (6 bases). Germline V gene lookup returns CDR1 SGHDT and CDR2 YYEEEE. CDR3 length: 15 residues. The ends were cut back, 4 bases at V and 4 bases at J, with 17 bases in the middle.

V usage is TRBV7-2 and J usage is TRBJ2-3; D is perhaps TRBD1 (6 bases). Germline lookup yields CDR1 SGHTA and CDR2 FQGNSA. There are 14 residues in the CDR3. Trimming removed 0 bases from V and 5 bases from J, with 9 bases in between. CDR3 sequence: CASSLAGAQDTQYF. The CDR3 region has the DNA TGTGCCAGCAGCTTAGCGGGGGCGCAAGATACGCAGTATTTT.

V gene TRBV6-4 combines with J gene TRBJ2-7; D may correspond to TRBD1 or TRBD2 (6 bases each). This CDR3 comprises 15 residues. V lost 3 bases and J lost 5, with 17 bases in between. Per germline, CDR1 MRHNA and CDR2 SNTAGT. The chain's CDR3 is CASSEVGGVTHEQYF. Written as DNA, the CDR3 is TGTGCCAGCAGTGAAGTGGGGGGCGTAACCCACGAGCAGTACTTC.

This clonotype has more than one count but fewer than ten. The CDR3 loop reads CASSTRGQLTQYF. The CDR3 DNA is TGCGCCAGCAGTACCAGGGGGCAGTTGACCCAGTACTTC. The chain has TRBV5-1 and TRBJ2-5; the match to TRBD1 covers 8 bases. CDR3 size: 13 residues. Trimming removed 5 bases from V and 7 bases from J; junction bases left unmatched: 7. In germline, CDR1 is SGHRS, CDR2 YFSETQ. The whole variable domain, remainder taken from reference TRBV5-1 and TRBJ2-5, is KAGVTQTPRYLIKTRGQQVTLSCSPISGHRSVSWYQQTPGQGLQFLFEYFSETQRNKGNFPGRFSGRQFSNSRSEMNVSTLELGDSALYLCASSTRGQLTQYFGPGTRLLVL.

This clonotype was counted many times. The V and J genes are TRBV6-4 and TRBJ2-2, with a possible D match to TRBD1 (7 bases). V dropped 6 bases and J dropped 4 bases, with 12 bases sitting between them. Germline CDR1 reads MRHNA; CDR2 reads SNTAGT. The CDR3 totals 14 residues. The CDR3 reads CASSQGGTTGELFF. For the CDR3, the DNA is TGTGCCAGCAGCCAGGGGGGAACCACCGGGGAGCTGTTTTTT.

This clonotype came up many times. The chain couples TRBV3-1 to TRBJ2-7; TRBD1 matches at 12 bases. V was clipped by 2 bases and J by 3 bases; unmatched bases: 11. This CDR3 has 18 amino acids. The germline V gene has CDR1 LGHDT and CDR2 YNNKEL (reference sequence). The chain's CDR3 is CASSQRRDRGRVGYEQYF. CDR3 coding DNA: TGTGCCAGCAGCCAACGCCGGGACAGGGGGCGCGTCGGCTACGAGCAGTACTTC.

This clonotype was counted ten times or more. The chain combines TRBV10-3 with TRBJ1-6; D remains ambiguous. The V gene's germline CDR1 is ENHRY and CDR2 SYGVKD. This CDR3 has 17 amino acids. The V end lost 3 bases, the J end lost 1 base, and 13 bases lay between the germline ends. CDR3 loop: CAISESSAGSYNSPLHF. DNA of the CDR3: TGTGCCATCAGTGAATCCTCGGCTGGGTCCTATAATTCACCCCTCCACTTT.

This clonotype was picked up many times. The chain employs TRBV7-9 and TRBJ1-2, with 10 bases fitting TRBD1. CDR1 SEHNR and CDR2 FQNEAQ come from the germline V gene (reference sequence). There are 16 residues in the CDR3. Trimming cost V 4 bases and J 6 bases; bases outside gene matches: 11. The CDR3 region has the DNA TGTGCCAGCAGCTCGGACAGGGGGGCCATAACCCATGGCTACACCTTC. It yields the protein CASSSDRGAITHGYTF.

This clonotype was counted a few times. This CDR3 is CSVIGTSGSYTQYF. The CDR3 DNA reads as TGCAGCGTTATAGGGACTAGCGGGAGCTATACGCAGTATTTT. This chain links TRBV29-1 with TRBJ2-3; 14 nucleotides match TRBD2. CDR3 length: 14 amino acids. The germline gives CDR1 SQVTM, CDR2 ANQGSEA. V lost 5 bases, J lost 7 bases, and 5 bases stayed unmatched.

This clonotype was detected many times. The chain has TRBV12-3 or TRBV12-4 and TRBJ2-1; no firm D call. The ends were cut back, 7 bases at V and 5 bases at J, with 15 bases in the middle. There are 14 residues in the CDR3. The CDR3: CASTWAYRHNEQFF. CDR3 nucleotides: TGTGCCAGCACCTGGGCTTATCGCCACAATGAGCAGTTCTTC.

The CDR3 DNA is TGTGCCAGTAGCCGCCGACCTAGCGGGGGGTCGTACAATGAGCAGTTCTTC. This codes for CASSRRPSGGSYNEQFF. The chain carries TRBV19 and TRBJ2-1; 11 bases align to TRBD2. Germline CDR1 and CDR2: LNHDA and SQIVND (reference sequence). Trimming removed 6 bases from V and 4 bases from J; junction bases left unmatched: 11. The CDR3 contains 17 residues.

This clonotype has only a few counts. This chain connects TRBV19 to TRBJ2-2; D unresolved. The CDR3 contains 15 residues. Deletions cut 5 bases from V and 1 base from J, with 11 bases between. Germline V gene data show CDR1 as LNHDA and CDR2 as SQIVND (reference sequence). CDR3 in amino acids: CASSGLGLNTGELFF. In DNA form, the CDR3 reads TGTGCCAGTAGTGGCCTCGGGTTGAACACCGGGGAGCTGTTTTTT. The variable domain in full, completed from reference TRBV19 and TRBJ2-2, reads DGGITQSPKYLFRKEGQNVTLSCEQNLNHDAMYWYRQDPGQGLRLIYYSQIVNDFQKGDIAEGYSVSREKKESFPLTVTSAQKNPTAFYLCASSGLGLNTGELFFGEGSRLTVL.

This sequence joins TRBV7-2 and TRBJ2-2, with D perhaps assigned TRBD1 or TRBD2 (5 bases each). The CDR3 totals 14 residues. Germline loops: CDR1 SGHTA, CDR2 FQGNSA. The germline V and J ends were trimmed by 8 bases and 0 bases, with 10 bases remaining between them. The CDR3 protein is CASGLTANTGELFF. The CDR3 DNA reads TGTGCCAGCGGACTGACAGCGAACACCGGGGAGCTGTTTTTT.

This clonotype was picked up many times. CDR3 sequence: CASSSRAGGTDTQYF. CDR3 sequence (DNA): TGTGCCAGCAGTTCGAGGGCCGGCGGGACAGATACGCAGTATTTT. V gene TRBV27 combines with J gene TRBJ2-3; the D gene is possibly TRBD2 (5 bases). Germline V gives CDR1 MNHEY, CDR2 SMNVEV (reference sequence). This CDR3 is 15 amino acids long. Trimming took off 4 bases at V and 3 bases at J, with 14 bases between the two ends.